These 14 T cell receptor beta chains share one sample of origin, sequenced in a study of neurological immune-mediated disorders. TCRdb reprocessed the 5' RACE reads with MiXCR, giving one entry per CDR3 protein. Of 30,000 to 40,000 distinct CDR3 sequences listed, 3.5% to 4.5% are singletons. Specimen: PBMCs. The receptors originated from a man aged 25 to 45 with multiple sclerosis.

This clonotype was recorded many times. Possible read error: a much larger clone is one base away. The genes are TRBV20-1 and TRBJ2-7, with 7 nucleotides matching TRBD2. This CDR3 is 15 amino acids long. The V and J ends lost 6 bases and 3 bases, in that order; junction bases with no gene match: 14. Germline assignment: CDR1 DFQATT and CDR2 SNEGSKA (reference sequence). The CDR3 DNA sequence: TGCAGTGCAGCCGAGGCGGGGGAAAGGGGCTACGAGCAGTACTTC. It yields the protein CSAAEAGERGYEQYF.

This clonotype showed up just a few times. CDR3 region: CAIKTGGARVEQFF. CDR3 bases: TGTGCCATAAAGACAGGGGGCGCAAGGGTTGAGCAGTTCTTC. V is TRBV10-3 and J is TRBJ2-1; 10 positions match TRBD1. V trimming: 9 bases; J trimming: 9 bases; junction bases outside the gene matches: 11. The CDR3 sequence is 14 residues long. Germline loops: CDR1 ENHRY, CDR2 SYGVKD.

Many counts were recorded for this clonotype. J is TRBJ2-7 and V is TRBV5-1, with a possible D match to TRBD1 (5 bases). V was cut by 0 bases and J by 1 base, with 8 bases left in between. From germline, CDR1 is SGHRS and CDR2 YFSETQ. The CDR3 is 14 amino acids. CDR3 loop: CASSLARASYEQYF. The CDR3 DNA is TGCGCCAGCAGCTTGGCCAGGGCATCCTACGAGCAGTACTTC.

This clonotype has ten or more counts. The CDR3 sequence is CASSLTGVTEAFF. The CDR3 DNA is TGCGCCAGCAGTTTGACAGGGGTCACTGAAGCTTTCTTT. The rearrangement uses TRBV10-1 and TRBJ1-1, with TRBD1 matching over 8 bases. This CDR3 is built from 13 residues. The germline gives CDR1 WNHNN, CDR2 SYGVQD (reference sequence). J was trimmed by 4 bases and V by 5 bases; bases with no gene match: 3.

This clonotype was seen ten or more times. The chain couples TRBV2 to TRBJ1-5, with D possibly TRBD1 on 5 matching bases. V was cut by 6 bases and J by 6 bases, with 15 bases left in between. Germline-derived CDR1 and CDR2 are SNHLY and FYNNEI. The CDR3 totals 14 residues. CDR3 protein: CASSPPQGSQPQHF. The CDR3 nucleotides read TGTGCCAGCAGCCCACCTCAGGGTAGTCAGCCCCAGCATTTT.

This clonotype was counted at least ten times. This chain joins TRBV7-9 and TRBJ1-1; TRBD1 might be the D (5 bases). Trimming took 4 bases from V and 5 from J, leaving 14 bases between them. Germline loops: CDR1 SEHNR, CDR2 FQNEAQ (reference sequence). This CDR3 is built from 14 residues. The DNA for the CDR3 is TGTGCCAGCAGCTCGACCCCAGGGTGGACTGAAGCTTTCTTT. It is translated as CASSSTPGWTEAFF.

This clonotype occurred many times. V gene TRBV14 combines with J gene TRBJ2-7, with TRBD2 matching 7 bases. J lost 0 bases, V lost 4 bases, and 3 bases had no gene match. The CDR3 is made up of 14 amino acids. Germline V lookup: CDR1 SGHDN, CDR2 FVKESK. CDR3 sequence reads: CASSLGGTSYEQYF. CDR3 sequence (DNA): TGTGCCAGCAGCCTGGGGGGGACCTCCTACGAGCAGTACTTC.

This clonotype was counted many times. V usage is TRBV7-2 and J usage is TRBJ2-2; unclear D gene. The ends were cut back, 7 bases at V and 7 bases at J, with 16 bases in the middle. The CDR3 consists of 14 residues. Germline lookup yields CDR1 SGHTA and CDR2 FQGNSA. CDR3 DNA sequence: TGTGCCAGCACCACGGAAGGTATCGACGGGGAGCTGTTTTTT. This translates into CASTTEGIDGELFF. Full variable domain (outside the CDR3, taken from reference TRBV7-2 and TRBJ2-2): GAGVSQSPSNKVTEKGKDVELRCDPISGHTALYWYRQSLGQGLEFLIYFQGNSAPDKSGLPSDRFSAERTGGSVSTLTIQRTQQEDSAVYLCASTTEGIDGELFFGEGSRLTVL.

This clonotype showed up many times. The chain carries TRBV20-1 and TRBJ2-7; 15 bases match TRBD2. J lost 3 bases, V lost 3 bases, and 3 bases had no gene match. Germline loops: CDR1 DFQATT, CDR2 SNEGSKA (reference sequence). This CDR3 spans 15 amino acids. The CDR3 region is CSASGTSGGIYEQYF. For the CDR3, the DNA is TGCAGTGCTAGCGGGACTAGCGGGGGGATCTACGAGCAGTACTTC.

This clonotype was observed at least ten times. The genes are TRBV5-1 and TRBJ2-2, with D maybe TRBD2 (5 bases). Germline V CDR1 and CDR2: SGHRS, YFSETQ. CDR3 length: 16 residues. Trimming took 1 base from V and 7 from J, leaving 17 bases between them. CDR3 loop: CASSLSPGDVGGELFF. The CDR3 DNA is TGCGCCAGCAGCTTGTCCCCCGGGGATGTAGGCGGGGAGCTGTTTTTT.

This clonotype came up many times. This rearrangement joins TRBV9 to TRBJ2-1; 11 nucleotides line up with TRBD2. CDR3 length: 14 residues. Germline trimming cut 3 bases from V and 8 bases from J; bases unmatched to any gene: 4. The germline gives CDR1 SGDLS, CDR2 YYNGEE. CDR3 sequence: CASSELAGDDEQFF. The CDR3 DNA is TGTGCCAGCAGCGAACTAGCGGGGGATGATGAGCAGTTCTTC.

This clonotype was seen repeatedly, ten times or more. Germline is not matched at one junction end, which may reflect a read error. The rearrangement joins TRBV5-1 to TRBJ2-7, with TRBD1 as a possible D gene (6 bases). Per germline, CDR1 SGHRS and CDR2 YFSETQ. CDR3 length: 13 residues. The chain's CDR3 is CASSLAGDPSTDF. The CDR3 nucleotides read TGCGCCAGCAGCTTGGCAGGGGATCCTTCCACGGACTTC. The full variable domain, in which reference TRBV5-1 and TRBJ2-7 provide the parts outside the CDR3, is KAGVTQTPRYLIKTRGQQVTLSCSPISGHRSVSWYQQTPGQGLQFLFEYFSETQRNKGNFPGRFSGRQFSNSRSEMNVSTLELGDSALYLCASSLAGDPSTDFGPGTRLTVT.

The chain joins TRBV12-3 or TRBV12-4 to TRBJ2-7; no clear D. The CDR3 covers 14 residues. Trimming took off 4 bases at V and 3 bases at J, with 13 bases between the two ends. CDR3 sequence (DNA): TGTGCCAGCAGTTCCTCAGTGAGTGGCTACGAGCAGTACTTC. It translates to CASSSSVSGYEQYF.

At least ten counts were recorded for this clonotype. This chain connects TRBV10-3 to TRBJ2-1; TRBD1 agrees at 9 bases. The CDR3 is 16 amino acids. Germline-derived CDR1 and CDR2 are ENHRY and SYGVKD. V was pared by 4 bases and J by 3 bases, with 7 bases of the junction left unmatched. CDR3 sequence: CAISGRTGVNYNEQFF. The CDR3 nucleotides read TGTGCCATCAGTGGGAGGACAGGGGTAAACTACAATGAGCAGTTCTTC.